This record concerns one T cell receptor (beta chain) sequence. Antigen unknown. This sample was taken from a study of post-analysis software for immune sequencing data. About the study: The cohort encompassed relapsing-remitting, secondary progressive and progressive-relapsing multiple sclerosis disease courses.

cDNA libraries of TCR beta carried unique molecular identifiers. About 500,000 cDNA molecules were obtained per 1 to 10 million input T cells. TCRdb recomputed calls from the PCR reads with MiXCR, one row per CDR3 protein. The profile shows roughly 180,000 distinct CDR3 sequences, about 30% of them singletons. Germline values: CDR1 SEHNR, CDR2 FQNEAQ (reference sequence). This CDR3 contains 12 residues. Trimming took off 5 bases at V and 11 bases at J, with 15 bases between the two ends. General study results and limits: Roughly five TRBV segments were significantly more frequent in patients than in controls. TRBV5-6, TRBV5-1 and TRBV20-1 were among these segments. Controls' normalized Chao1 diversity significantly exceeded that of multiple sclerosis patients.

This receptor was taken from a girl under 18 with multiple sclerosis. The sequencing sample was made of blood. The V and J genes are TRBV7-9 and TRBJ1-1, with D possibly TRBD1 on 5 matching bases. The CDR3 loop reads CASSVLQDTAFF. The CDR3 DNA reads TGTGCCAGCAGCGTCCTACAGGATACGGCTTTCTTT.